This TCR beta chain was recovered during a study of blood T cell repertoires in COVID-19. Study as a whole: Researchers got acute and convalescent COVID-19 samples from the United States, Italy and Spain. T cells, B-cell-depleted T cells, or PBMCs supplied cDNA or gDNA.

This CDR3 contains 15 residues. Losses at the gene ends were 3 bases for V and 1 base for J; bases not matched to a gene: 5. Germline lookup yields CDR1 SGDLS and CDR2 YYNGEE. The table lists this clone with a few counts. Participants came from around 25 US areas, aged roughly 18 to 95 years. In the original workflow: Reference gene primer amplification gave nucleated cell count estimates. Clones were read by immunoSEQ multiplex PCR, and TCRdb kept only the in-frame ones, dropping some. From that table come the V and J calls and clone size; the DNA was used to work out D and trimming. Here the sample spans some 200,000 clones, around four fifths being singletons.

This sequence originates from a woman aged 50 to 65 who had recovered from COVID-19. The rearrangement uses TRBV9 and TRBJ2-3; 7 bases align to TRBD2. The sequencing input was PBMCs or T cells enriched from blood (not recorded which). CDR3 loop: CASSARAGRTDTQYF. The CDR3 DNA reads TGTGCCAGCAGCGCCCGAGCGGGGCGCACAGATACGCAGTATTTT. Looking up the rest from reference TRBV9 and TRBJ2-3 gives the full variable domain: DSGVTQTPKHLITATGQRVTLRCSPRSGDLSVYWYQQSLDQGLQFLIQYYNGEERAKGNILERFSAQQFPDLHSELNLSSLELGDSALYFCASSARAGRTDTQYFGPGTRLTVL.